What follows are 23 T cell receptor beta chains derived from one specimen sequenced in a study of T cells in Graves' hyperthyroidism and ophthalmopathy. The CDR3 regions of TCR beta were amplified from RNA transcripts. The HTBI set primed first-round TCR CDR3 RT-PCR. TCRdb passed the multiplex PCR reads through MiXCR, listing each CDR3 protein once. Of nearly 750,000 distinct CDR3 sequences in the sample, about 35% were seen once. What was sequenced was blood. The receptors were gathered from a woman between 40 and 55 years old with Graves' hyperthyroidism.

This clonotype has at least ten counts. The V call is TRBV9, the J call TRBJ2-5, with TRBD2 matching 11 bases. The CDR3 runs to 17 residues. Trimming at V came to 1 base and at J to 0 bases, leaving 5 bases not matched to a gene. CDR1 SGDLS and CDR2 YYNGEE come from the germline V gene. CDR3 region: CASSVTGLAVYQETQYF. The CDR3 region has the DNA TGTGCCAGCAGCGTAACGGGACTAGCGGTCTACCAAGAGACCCAGTACTTC.

This sequence joins TRBV6-5 and TRBJ1-2; D call uncertain. CDR3 length equals 14 residues. Trimming took 5 bases from V and 0 from J, leaving 10 bases between them. Germline CDR1 and CDR2: MNHEY and SVGAGI. This chain's CDR3 is CASSTPATNYGYTF. As DNA, the CDR3 is TGTGCCAGCAGTACCCCGGCCACTAACTATGGCTACACCTTC.

CDR3 sequence: CASSLYVTSGSPGELFF. The DNA of the CDR3 is TGTGCCAGCAGTTTATATGTGACTAGCGGGAGTCCCGGGGAGCTGTTTTTT. J is TRBJ2-2 and V is TRBV25-1; 12 nucleotides agree with TRBD2. Germline V CDR1 and CDR2: MGHDK, SYGVNS. After removal of 5 bases from V and 6 bases from J, the junction contained 10 bases not matched to a gene. There are 17 residues in the CDR3. Looking up the rest from reference TRBV25-1 and TRBJ2-2 gives the full variable domain: EADIYQTPRYLVIGTGKKITLECSQTMGHDKMYWYQQDPGMELHLIHYSYGVNSTEKGDLSSESTVSRIRTEHFPLTLESARPSHTSQYLCASSLYVTSGSPGELFFGEGSRLTVL.

This clonotype appeared many times. J is TRBJ1-5 and V is TRBV10-3; 9 bases agree with TRBD1. The CDR3 spans 18 residues. Germline V gives CDR1 ENHRY, CDR2 SYGVKD. V lost 10 bases to trimming and J lost 5 bases; unmatched junction nucleotides: 21. In nucleotides, the CDR3 is TGTGCCACCCGATCGGACAGGGGCCAAAGAGGGGTTGATCAGCCCCAGCATTTT. It encodes CATRSDRGQRGVDQPQHF.

The CDR3 here is CASSNSINGANVLTF. In nucleotides, the CDR3 is TGTGCCAGCAGCAATTCAATAAATGGGGCCAACGTCCTGACTTTC. The chain links TRBV10-3 to TRBJ2-6; D is unresolved. Germline CDR1 is ENHRY and CDR2 is SYGVKD. The CDR3 length is 15 residues. V lost 10 bases, J lost 3 bases, and 16 bases lay in between.

The V and J genes are TRBV6-5 and TRBJ1-2; D perhaps matches TRBD1 (6 bases). The CDR3 spans 14 residues. Between the trimmed V and J ends, which lost 6 bases and 4 bases, there was a span of 15 bases. CDR1 and CDR2 (germline): MNHEY, SVGAGI. The CDR3 sequence: CASRPTADSYGYTF. CDR3 sequence (DNA): TGTGCCAGCAGGCCAACCGCGGACAGCTATGGCTACACCTTC.

This clonotype has at least ten counts. V gene TRBV7-2 combines with J gene TRBJ1-1; unclear D gene. There are 16 residues in the CDR3. Trimming removed 5 bases from V and 4 bases from J, with 20 bases in between. From germline, CDR1 is SGHTA and CDR2 FQGNSA. Written as DNA, the CDR3 is TGTGCCAGCAGCCGTAGGACTGCGAACATCGCCACTGAAGCTTTCTTT. This translates into CASSRRTANIATEAFF.

The sample holds many counts of this clonotype. The rearrangement links TRBV14 to TRBJ1-2, with D possibly TRBD1 on 6 matching bases. Germline V CDR1 and CDR2: SGHDN, FVKESK. Trimming removed 3 bases at V and 2 bases at J, with 13 bases between. The CDR3 totals 15 residues. The CDR3 DNA follows: TGTGCCAGCAGCCATGACAGGATTCGGAACTATGGCTACACCTTC. It translates to CASSHDRIRNYGYTF.

The chain couples TRBV5-4 to TRBJ1-3; D is unclear. The CDR3 is made up of 18 amino acids. Trimming removed 0 bases from V and 0 bases from J, with 16 bases in between. From germline, CDR1 is SGHNT and CDR2 YYREEE (reference sequence). The CDR3 is CASSLALGRFGSGNTIYF. CDR3 sequence (DNA): TGTGCCAGCAGCTTGGCCTTGGGCAGGTTTGGCTCTGGAAACACCATATATTTT.

This clonotype was observed at least ten times. The chain joins TRBV19 to TRBJ2-7; D not resolved. Trimming removed 3 bases from V and 0 bases from J, with 9 bases in between. The germline V gene encodes CDR1 LNHDA and CDR2 SQIVND (reference sequence). This CDR3 contains 14 residues. CDR3 in amino acids: CASSMFRTSYEQYF. The CDR3 bases are TGTGCCAGTAGTATGTTCAGGACCTCCTACGAGCAGTACTTC.

The chain is built from TRBV13 and TRBJ2-5, with 14 bases fitting TRBD2. J was trimmed by 4 bases and V by 5 bases; bases with no gene match: 9. Germline V gives CDR1 PRHDT, CDR2 FYEKMQ (reference sequence). The CDR3 has 17 amino acids. The CDR3 loop reads CASSMPGLAGVRETQYF. CDR3 DNA: TGTGCCAGCAGCATGCCGGGACTAGCGGGAGTTCGAGAGACCCAGTACTTC.

J is TRBJ2-2 and V is TRBV28; TRBD2 matches at 8 bases. V gave up 7 bases and J gave up 7 bases; unmatched junction bases: 11. The CDR3 length is 15 residues. Germline V CDR1 and CDR2: MDHEN, SYDVKM. CDR3 region: CASITGSGTYGELFF. CDR3 sequence (DNA): TGTGCCAGCATCACAGGTAGCGGGACGTACGGGGAGCTGTTTTTT.

This clonotype appeared a few times. The J gene is TRBJ2-5, the V gene TRBV4-3; D is uncertain. V was trimmed by 1 base and J by 0 bases, leaving 9 bases between them. The CDR3 contains 15 residues. Germline V gene data show CDR1 as LGHNA and CDR2 as YSLEER. As DNA, the CDR3 is TGCGCCAGCAGCCAAGTCTCGCAGGACCAAGAGACCCAGTACTTC. Translating it yields CASSQVSQDQETQYF.

The J gene is TRBJ2-1, the V gene TRBV19; TRBD2 matches 14 bases. There are 16 residues in the CDR3. CDR1 is LNHDA and CDR2 is SQIVND in the germline V gene (reference sequence). Trimming cost V 6 bases and J 7 bases; bases outside gene matches: 8. Here the CDR3 DNA reads TGTGCCAGTAGCCCGGGACTAGCGGGAGTCCGGAATGAGCAGTTCTTC. Protein product: CASSPGLAGVRNEQFF.

The table lists this clonotype with many counts. The chain is built from TRBV4-1 and TRBJ2-7; D uncertain. The germline V gene encodes CDR1 MGHRA and CDR2 YSYEKL. The CDR3 runs to 14 residues. V shed 0 bases and J shed 0 bases, with 6 bases lying between them. The chain's CDR3 is CASSQEGYSYEQYF. CDR3 in DNA: TGCGCCAGCAGCCAAGAGGGGTACTCCTACGAGCAGTACTTC.

The rearrangement uses TRBV13 and TRBJ2-7; D is perhaps TRBD1 (7 bases). This CDR3 spans 15 amino acids. Germline assignment: CDR1 PRHDT and CDR2 FYEKMQ (reference sequence). V dropped 4 bases and J dropped 5 bases, with 18 bases sitting between them. The chain's CDR3 is CASSSQGGLTHEQYF. The CDR3 region has the DNA TGTGCCAGCAGCTCCCAGGGGGGCTTAACACACGAGCAGTACTTC.

The chain joins TRBV7-2 to TRBJ1-3; D is uncertain. Germline values: CDR1 SGHTA, CDR2 FQGNSA. CDR3 size: 16 residues. V lost 5 bases to trimming and J lost 0 bases, with 14 bases between them. The CDR3 spells CASSQEVFPSGNTIYF. The DNA for the CDR3 is TGTGCCAGCAGCCAAGAAGTGTTTCCCTCTGGAAACACCATATATTTT.

This clonotype has a count of ten or more. This chain links TRBV7-2 with TRBJ2-7; TRBD2 agrees at 7 bases. This CDR3 is built from 13 residues. CDR1 SGHTA and CDR2 FQGNSA come from the germline V gene. V dropped 3 bases and J dropped 6; count of bases not matched to a gene: 5. DNA of the CDR3: TGTGCCAGCAGCTTGGGACTATTGGGCGAGCAGTACTTC. Protein product: CASSLGLLGEQYF.

The chain couples TRBV28 to TRBJ1-2, with 8 bases identical to TRBD1. Germline CDR1 MDHEN, CDR2 SYDVKM. J lost 8 bases, V lost 6 bases, and 8 bases had no gene match. The CDR3 runs 13 residues. Here the CDR3 reads CASRKTGAEGYTF. As DNA, the CDR3 is TGTGCCAGCAGAAAGACAGGGGCGGAAGGCTACACCTTC.

This clonotype was recorded many times. The chain recombines TRBV5-4 with TRBJ2-6, with a weak D call TRBD1 (5 bases). The germline V and J ends were trimmed by 1 base and 2 bases, with 16 bases remaining between them. Germline V gene lookup returns CDR1 SGHNT and CDR2 YYREEE (reference sequence). The CDR3 spans 18 residues. In nucleotides, the CDR3 is TGTGCCAGCAGCTTGAGGGGCAGGGAATATGCTGGGGCCAACGTCCTGACTTTC. Translating gives CASSLRGREYAGANVLTF.

As concerns this clonotype: A single base separates this from a much larger clone, so it may be a read error. The V call is TRBV7-9, the J call TRBJ1-4; 8 positions agree with TRBD1. The trim removed 6 bases at V and 6 bases at J, leaving 6 bases unmatched. The CDR3 consists of 14 residues. The V gene's germline CDR1 is SEHNR and CDR2 FQNEAQ (reference sequence). The CDR3 DNA reads as TGTGCCAGCAGAGCGGGACAGGCTTATGAAAAACTGTTTTTT. Translated, it gives CASRAGQAYEKLFF. The full variable domain, in which reference TRBV7-9 and TRBJ1-4 provide the parts outside the CDR3, is DTGVSQNPRHKITKRGQNVTFRCDPISEHNRLYWYRQTLGQGPEFLTYFQNEAQLEKSRLLSDRFSAERPKGSFSTLEIQRTEQGDSAMYLCASRAGQAYEKLFFGSGTQLSVL.

The chain employs TRBV13 and TRBJ2-7, with 7 nucleotides matching TRBD1. The V and J ends lost 5 bases and 3 bases, in that order; junction bases with no gene match: 4. CDR1 is PRHDT, CDR2 FYEKMQ, per germline (reference sequence). The CDR3 totals 13 residues. Here the CDR3 DNA reads TGTGCCAGCAGCCGACAGGGTTACTACGAGCAGTACTTC. This gives the protein CASSRQGYYEQYF.

The V and J genes are TRBV24-1 and TRBJ1-1; no reliable D call. Per germline, CDR1 KGHDR and CDR2 SFDVKD. The CDR3 is made up of 13 amino acids. Deletions cut 6 bases from V and 1 base from J, with 8 bases between. The chain's CDR3 is CATSSGQNTEAFF. The CDR3, as DNA: TGTGCCACCAGTTCCGGCCAGAACACTGAAGCTTTCTTT.